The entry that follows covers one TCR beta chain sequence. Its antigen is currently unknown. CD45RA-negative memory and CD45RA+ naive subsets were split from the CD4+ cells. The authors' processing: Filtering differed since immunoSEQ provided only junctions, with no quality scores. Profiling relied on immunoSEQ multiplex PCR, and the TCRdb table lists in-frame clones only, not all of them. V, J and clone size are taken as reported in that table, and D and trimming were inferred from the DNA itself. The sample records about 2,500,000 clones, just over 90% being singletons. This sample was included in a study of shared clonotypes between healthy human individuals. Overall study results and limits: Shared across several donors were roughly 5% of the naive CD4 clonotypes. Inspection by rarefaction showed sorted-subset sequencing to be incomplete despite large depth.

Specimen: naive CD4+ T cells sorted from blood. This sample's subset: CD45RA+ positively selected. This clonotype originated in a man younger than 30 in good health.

The CDR3 loop reads CASSLADGGYNSPLHF. Written as DNA, the CDR3 is TGCGCCAGCAGCTTGGCCGACGGGGGATATAATTCACCCCTCCACTTT. V usage is TRBV5-1 and J usage is TRBJ1-6; D might be TRBD1 (5 bases). The V end was cut by 0 bases, the J end by 4 bases, with 11 bases between. Germline V lookup: CDR1 SGHRS, CDR2 YFSETQ. The CDR3 totals 16 residues.